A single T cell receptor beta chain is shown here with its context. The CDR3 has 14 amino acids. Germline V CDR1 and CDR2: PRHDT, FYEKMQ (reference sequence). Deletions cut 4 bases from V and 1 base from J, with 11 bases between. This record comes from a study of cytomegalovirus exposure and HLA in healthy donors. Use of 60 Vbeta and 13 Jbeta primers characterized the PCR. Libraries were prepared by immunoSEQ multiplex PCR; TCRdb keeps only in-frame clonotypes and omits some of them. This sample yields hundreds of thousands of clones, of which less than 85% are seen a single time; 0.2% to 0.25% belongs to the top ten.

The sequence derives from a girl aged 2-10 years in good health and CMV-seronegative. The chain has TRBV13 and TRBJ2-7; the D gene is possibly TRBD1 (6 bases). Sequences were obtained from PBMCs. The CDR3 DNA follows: TGTGCCAGCAGCTCCTCCGGGACATCCTACGAGCAGTACTTC. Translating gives CASSSSGTSYEQYF.